This entry is about one T cell receptor beta chain. No antigen is known for it. This specimen belongs to a study of shared clonotypes between healthy human individuals. Study at large: Samples came from two female and a few male donors aged 18 to 49. CD4 naive and CD4 memory each took three plates per donor, while CD8 naive took two and CD8 memory one. Study findings and constraints: A reduction in generation probabilities was seen for non-shared clonotypes relative to those shared by all four donors.

In the original workflow: Junction-only sequences produced by ImmunoSEQ had no quality scores, so filtering differed. Using immunoSEQ multiplex PCR, the repertoire was profiled, and TCRdb retains in-frame clones only, with some absent. V and J calls and clone size are as listed in that table; D and trimming were resolved from the DNA. This sample has more than 2 million clones, with 90% to 95% found just once. CDR1 is SGHRS, CDR2 YFSETQ, per germline. The V end was cut by 1 base, the J end by 0 bases, with 8 bases between. The CDR3 extends over 16 amino acids. Sequencing was carried out using naive CD4+ T cells sorted from blood. Subset indicated: CD45RA+ positively selected. The chain combines TRBV5-1 with TRBJ2-6; D gene uncertain. This TCR was sampled from a man younger than 35 in good health. For the CDR3, the DNA is TGCGCCAGCAGCTTGAGGCAGAGCTCTGGGGCCAACGTCCTGACTTTC. It encodes CASSLRQSSGANVLTF. Filled out from reference TRBV5-1 and TRBJ2-6, the complete variable domain reads KAGVTQTPRYLIKTRGQQVTLSCSPISGHRSVSWYQQTPGQGLQFLFEYFSETQRNKGNFPGRFSGRQFSNSRSEMNVSTLELGDSALYLCASSLRQSSGANVLTFGAGSRLTVL.